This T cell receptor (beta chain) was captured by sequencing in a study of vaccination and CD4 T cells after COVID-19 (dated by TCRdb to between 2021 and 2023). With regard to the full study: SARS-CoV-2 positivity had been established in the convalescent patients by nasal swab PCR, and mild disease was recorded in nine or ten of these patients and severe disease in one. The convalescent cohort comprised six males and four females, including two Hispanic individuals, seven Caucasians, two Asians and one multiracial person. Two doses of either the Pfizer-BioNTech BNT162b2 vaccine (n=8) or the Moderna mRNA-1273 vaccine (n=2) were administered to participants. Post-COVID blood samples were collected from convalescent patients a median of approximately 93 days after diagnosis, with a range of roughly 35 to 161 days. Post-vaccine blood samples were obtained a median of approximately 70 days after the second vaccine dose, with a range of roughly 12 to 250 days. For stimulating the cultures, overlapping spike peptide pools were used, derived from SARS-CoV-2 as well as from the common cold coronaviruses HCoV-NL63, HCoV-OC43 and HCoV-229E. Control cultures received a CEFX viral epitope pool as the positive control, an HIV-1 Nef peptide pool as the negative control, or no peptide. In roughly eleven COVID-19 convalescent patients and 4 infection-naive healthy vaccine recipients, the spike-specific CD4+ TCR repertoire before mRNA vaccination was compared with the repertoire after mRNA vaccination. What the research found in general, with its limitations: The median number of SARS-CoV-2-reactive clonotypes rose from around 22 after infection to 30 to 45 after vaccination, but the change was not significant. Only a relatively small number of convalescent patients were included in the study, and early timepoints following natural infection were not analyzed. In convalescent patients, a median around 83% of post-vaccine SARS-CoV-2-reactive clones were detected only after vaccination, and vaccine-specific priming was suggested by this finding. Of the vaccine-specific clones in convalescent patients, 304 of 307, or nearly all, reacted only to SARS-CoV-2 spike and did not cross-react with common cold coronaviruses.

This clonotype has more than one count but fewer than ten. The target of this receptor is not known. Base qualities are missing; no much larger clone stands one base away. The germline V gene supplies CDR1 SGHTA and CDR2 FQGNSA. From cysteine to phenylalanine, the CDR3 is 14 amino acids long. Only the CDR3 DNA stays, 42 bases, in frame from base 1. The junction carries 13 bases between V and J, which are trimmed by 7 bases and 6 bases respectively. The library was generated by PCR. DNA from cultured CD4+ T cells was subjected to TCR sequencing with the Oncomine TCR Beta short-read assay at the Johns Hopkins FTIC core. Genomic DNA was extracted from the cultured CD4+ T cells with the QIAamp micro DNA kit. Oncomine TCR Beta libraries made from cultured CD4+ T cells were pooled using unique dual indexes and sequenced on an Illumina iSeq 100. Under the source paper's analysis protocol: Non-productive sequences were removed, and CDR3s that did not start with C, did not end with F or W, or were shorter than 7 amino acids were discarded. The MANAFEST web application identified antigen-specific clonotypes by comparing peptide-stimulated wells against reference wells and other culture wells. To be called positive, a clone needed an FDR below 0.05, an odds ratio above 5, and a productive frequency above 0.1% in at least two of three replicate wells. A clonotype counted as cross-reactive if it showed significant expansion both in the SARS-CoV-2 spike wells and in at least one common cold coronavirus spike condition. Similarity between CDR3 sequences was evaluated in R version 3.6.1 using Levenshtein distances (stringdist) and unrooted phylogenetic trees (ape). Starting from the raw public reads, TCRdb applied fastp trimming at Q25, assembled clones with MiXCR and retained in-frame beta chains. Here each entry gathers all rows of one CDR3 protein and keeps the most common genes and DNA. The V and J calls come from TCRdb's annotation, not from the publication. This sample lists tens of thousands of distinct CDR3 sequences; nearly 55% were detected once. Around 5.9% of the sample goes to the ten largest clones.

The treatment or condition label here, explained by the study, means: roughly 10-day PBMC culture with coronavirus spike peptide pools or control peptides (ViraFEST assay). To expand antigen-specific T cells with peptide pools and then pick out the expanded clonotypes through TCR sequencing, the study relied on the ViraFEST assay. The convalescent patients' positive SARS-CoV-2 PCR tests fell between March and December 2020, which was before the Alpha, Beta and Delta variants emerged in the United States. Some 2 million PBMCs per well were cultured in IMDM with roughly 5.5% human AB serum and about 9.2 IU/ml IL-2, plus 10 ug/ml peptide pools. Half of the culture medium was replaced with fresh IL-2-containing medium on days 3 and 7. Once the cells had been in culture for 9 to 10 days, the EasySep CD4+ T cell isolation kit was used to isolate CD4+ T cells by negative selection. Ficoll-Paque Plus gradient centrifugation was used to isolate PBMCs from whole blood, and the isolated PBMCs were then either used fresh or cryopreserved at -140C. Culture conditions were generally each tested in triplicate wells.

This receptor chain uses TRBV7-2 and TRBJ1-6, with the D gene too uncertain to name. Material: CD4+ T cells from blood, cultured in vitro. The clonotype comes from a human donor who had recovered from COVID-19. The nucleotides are TGTGCCAGCATGGCAGAGACCTCTAATTCACCCCTCCACTTT. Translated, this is CASMAETSNSPLHF.